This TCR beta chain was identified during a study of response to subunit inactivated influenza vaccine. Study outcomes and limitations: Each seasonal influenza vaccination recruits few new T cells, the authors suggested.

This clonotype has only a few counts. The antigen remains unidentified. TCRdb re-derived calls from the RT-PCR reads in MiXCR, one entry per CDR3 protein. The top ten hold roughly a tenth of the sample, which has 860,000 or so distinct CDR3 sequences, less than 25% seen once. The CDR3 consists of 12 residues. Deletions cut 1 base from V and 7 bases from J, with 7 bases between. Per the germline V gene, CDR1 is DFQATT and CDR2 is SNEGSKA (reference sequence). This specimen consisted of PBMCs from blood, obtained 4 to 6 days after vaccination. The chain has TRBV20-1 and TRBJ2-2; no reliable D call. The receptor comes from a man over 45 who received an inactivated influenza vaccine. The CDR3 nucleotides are TGCAGTGCTAGAGGTTTGGGCGGGGAGCTGTTTTTT. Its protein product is CSARGLGGELFF.